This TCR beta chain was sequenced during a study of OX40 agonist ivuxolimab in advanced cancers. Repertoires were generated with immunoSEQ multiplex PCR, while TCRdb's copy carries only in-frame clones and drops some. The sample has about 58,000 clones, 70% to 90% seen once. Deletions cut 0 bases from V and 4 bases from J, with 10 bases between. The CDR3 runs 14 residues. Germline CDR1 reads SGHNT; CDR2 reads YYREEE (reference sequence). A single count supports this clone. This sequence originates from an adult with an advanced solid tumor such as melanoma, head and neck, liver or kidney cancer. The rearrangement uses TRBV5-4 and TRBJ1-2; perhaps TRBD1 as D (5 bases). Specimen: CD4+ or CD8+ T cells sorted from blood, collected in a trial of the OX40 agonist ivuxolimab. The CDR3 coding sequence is TGTGCCAGCAGCTTGGGGGGGTCACCCTATGGCTACACCTTC. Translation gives CASSLGGSPYGYTF.